These 27 T cell receptor beta chains were all obtained from the same sample, sequenced in a study of T cell repertoires in cytomegalovirus infection. TCRdb recomputed calls from the reads with MiXCR, one row per CDR3 protein. The sample shows under 250,000 distinct CDR3 sequences, approximately 7% of them seen only once. Sequencing was done on a sample of PBMCs. Every receptor here comes from a human donor in good health (CMV status not recorded). Some clones in this sample may be carry-over from other donors' samples.

This clonotype was detected ten times or more. The chain employs TRBV5-1 and TRBJ2-1; TRBD2 matches 10 bases. This CDR3 contains 15 residues. CDR1 and CDR2 (germline): SGHRS, YFSETQ. The V and J ends lost 2 bases and 6 bases, in that order; junction bases with no gene match: 5. CDR3 amino acids: CASSFSGGAPNEQFF. CDR3 DNA sequence: TGCGCCAGCAGCTTCAGCGGGGGGGCACCCAATGAGCAGTTCTTC.

This clonotype was counted ten times or more. This sequence joins TRBV20-1 and TRBJ1-1; D remains unclear. The CDR3 loop spans 11 amino acids. Trimming took off 3 bases at V and 2 bases at J, with 4 bases between the two ends. Germline CDR1 DFQATT, CDR2 SNEGSKA (reference sequence). The CDR3 reads CSASHNTEAFF. In DNA form, the CDR3 reads TGCAGTGCTAGTCATAACACTGAAGCTTTCTTT.

This clonotype was found many times. This rearrangement joins TRBV7-9 to TRBJ1-5; D is perhaps TRBD1 (5 bases). Germline lookup yields CDR1 SEHNR and CDR2 FQNEAQ (reference sequence). Trimming removed 5 bases at V and 1 base at J, with 18 bases between. The CDR3 covers 17 residues. The CDR3 spells CASSRGGSEWSNQPQHF. CDR3 sequence (DNA): TGTGCCAGCAGCCGGGGGGGTTCCGAGTGGAGCAATCAGCCCCAGCATTTT.

This clonotype occurred many times. This chain uses TRBV28 with TRBJ2-1; D is unresolved. This CDR3 has 14 amino acids. CDR1 is MDHEN, CDR2 SYDVKM, per germline. V lost 3 bases and J lost 2, with 8 bases in between. CDR3 nucleotide sequence: TGTGCCAGCAGTTTCGGTATTGCCTACAATGAGCAGTTCTTC. Amino acids: CASSFGIAYNEQFF.

This clonotype was recorded many times. The V gene is TRBV5-1, the J gene TRBJ2-1; a possible D gene is TRBD2 (6 bases). This CDR3 region has 13 residues. Germline V CDR1 and CDR2: SGHRS, YFSETQ. With 3 bases removed from V and 5 bases from J, the gap between germline ends came to 9 bases. The CDR3 region has the DNA TGCGCCAGCAGCTCGGGACTCAACAATGAGCAGTTCTTC. Its translation: CASSSGLNNEQFF.

This clonotype was detected ten times or more. This chain links TRBV6-6 with TRBJ2-1; D is possibly TRBD1 or TRBD2 (7 bases each). The CDR3 runs 16 residues. V gave up 6 bases and J gave up 4 bases, with 19 bases separating them. The germline V gene has CDR1 MNHNY and CDR2 SVGAGI (reference sequence). CDR3 DNA: TGTGCCAGCAGAGCGGGACAGAACCACAAGTACAATGAGCAGTTCTTC. Protein sequence: CASRAGQNHKYNEQFF.

This chain connects TRBV5-5 to TRBJ2-3, with 9 positions matching TRBD2. The CDR3 sequence is 16 residues long. Germline V lookup: CDR1 SGHKS, CDR2 YYEKEE (reference sequence). Trimming cost V 0 bases and J 0 bases; bases outside gene matches: 2. The CDR3 protein is CASSLVSGGSTDTQYF. CDR3 in DNA: TGTGCCAGCAGCTTGGTTAGCGGGGGAAGCACAGATACGCAGTATTTT.

The sample holds many counts of this clonotype. The chain uses TRBV5-6 and TRBJ2-5, with D possibly TRBD1 on 5 matching bases. CDR3 length equals 13 residues. Per germline, CDR1 SGHDT and CDR2 YYEEEE. The V end was cut by 4 bases, the J end by 1 base, with 8 bases between. The CDR3 DNA follows: TGTGCCAGCAGCCGGACACCCCAAGAGACCCAGTACTTC. It specifies CASSRTPQETQYF.

This sequence joins TRBV29-1 and TRBJ1-1; D call uncertain. Looked up from germline, CDR1 is SQVTM and CDR2 is ANQGSEA. V shed 7 bases and J shed 2 bases, with 14 bases lying between them. This CDR3 spans 13 amino acids. The CDR3 here is CSGGKTENTEAFF. The CDR3 DNA follows: TGCAGCGGGGGTAAGACCGAAAACACTGAAGCTTTCTTT.

The V call is TRBV20-1, the J call TRBJ2-2, with D possibly TRBD1 on 6 matching bases. Germline V gene data show CDR1 as DFQATT and CDR2 as SNEGSKA (reference sequence). V was pared by 6 bases and J by 3 bases, with 14 bases between. The CDR3 has 14 residues. CDR3 bases: TGCAGTGCCCCGGACAGCGTCGACACCGGGGAGCTGTTTTTT. It encodes CSAPDSVDTGELFF.

This clonotype has a count of ten or more. The chain couples TRBV7-2 to TRBJ1-3, with D possibly being TRBD1 (6 bases). The V and J ends lost 4 bases and 12 bases respectively, with 16 bases between them. The CDR3 runs to 13 residues. Per germline, CDR1 SGHTA and CDR2 FQGNSA. The CDR3 DNA reads as TGTGCCAGCAGCTCCCCCAAGGGGGACCGCATATATTTT. Translated: CASSSPKGDRIYF. Combining the CDR3 with reference TRBV7-2 and TRBJ1-3 gives the whole variable domain GAGVSQSPSNKVTEKGKDVELRCDPISGHTALYWYRQSLGQGLEFLIYFQGNSAPDKSGLPSDRFSAERTGGSVSTLTIQRTQQEDSAVYLCASSSPKGDRIYFGEGSWLTVV.

This clonotype was detected many times. V usage is TRBV14 and J usage is TRBJ1-6; tentative D call: TRBD1 (6 bases). Deletions cut 0 bases from V and 1 base from J, with 16 bases between. The germline V gene has CDR1 SGHDN and CDR2 FVKESK. The CDR3 covers 19 residues. CDR3 region: CASSQDSGTLWSYNSPLHF. The CDR3 region has the DNA TGTGCCAGCAGCCAAGACAGTGGGACATTATGGTCCTATAATTCACCCCTCCACTTT.

The table lists this clonotype with a few counts. The chain joins TRBV20-1 to TRBJ2-2; 10 bases are shared with TRBD2. The CDR3 spans 14 residues. CDR1 DFQATT and CDR2 SNEGSKA come from the germline V gene (reference sequence). The junction had 4 bases not matched to a gene; V was cut back by 4 bases and J by 5 bases. CDR3 nucleotides: TGCAGTGCTACCCGGACTAGCGGAACCGGGGAGCTGTTTTTT. Encoded protein: CSATRTSGTGELFF.

There are many counts of this clonotype. J is TRBJ2-1 and V is TRBV6-5, with 8 positions matching TRBD2. The V and J ends lost 6 bases and 10 bases, in that order; junction bases with no gene match: 11. The CDR3 loop spans 14 amino acids. Looked up from germline, CDR1 is MNHEY and CDR2 is SVGAGI. CDR3 DNA: TGTGCCAGCAGCCCCGGGGGGGGGGTCAAAGAGCAGTTCTTC. Translated, it gives CASSPGGGVKEQFF.

The table lists this clonotype with many counts. The V call is TRBV9, the J call TRBJ2-2; possible D gene TRBD2, 6 bases. Germline-derived CDR1 and CDR2 are SGDLS and YYNGEE. V was clipped by 0 bases and J by 0 bases, with 9 bases between them. The CDR3 loop spans 16 amino acids. The CDR3 coding sequence is TGTGCCAGCAGCGTAGCGGGGAGGACGAACACCGGGGAGCTGTTTTTT. Translating gives CASSVAGRTNTGELFF.

The CDR3 DNA reads TGCGCCAGCAGCCAGCACAGGGAAAGGGCCTACAATGAGCAGTTCTTC. This gives the protein CASSQHRERAYNEQFF. The J gene is TRBJ2-1, the V gene TRBV4-3, with a weak D call TRBD1 (6 bases). V lost 3 bases and J 2 bases, leaving 14 bases between the germline ends. Germline-derived CDR1 and CDR2 are LGHNA and YSLEER. The length of the CDR3 is 16 residues.

This clonotype was found many times. For the CDR3, the DNA is TGTGCCAGCGGGGAGGATGAAAAACTGTTTTTT. As protein: CASGEDEKLFF. The chain combines TRBV6-2 or TRBV6-3 with TRBJ1-4, with D unresolved. This CDR3 is built from 11 residues. CDR1 and CDR2 (germline): MNHEY, SVGEGT. Trimming removed 8 bases from V and 6 bases from J, with 7 bases in between.

This clonotype was counted at least ten times. This chain uses TRBV2 with TRBJ2-5; D is uncertain. The V and J ends lost 8 bases and 1 base respectively, with 5 bases between them. The CDR3 is 11 residues long. CDR1 is SNHLY and CDR2 is FYNNEI in the germline V gene. The chain's CDR3 is CASALQETQYF. In DNA form, the CDR3 reads TGTGCCAGCGCTCTCCAAGAGACCCAGTACTTC.

At least ten counts were recorded for this clonotype. The chain employs TRBV29-1 and TRBJ2-1; 10 bases line up with TRBD2. The CDR3 totals 14 residues. V was pared by 7 bases and J by 7 bases, with 10 bases of the junction left unmatched. CDR1 SQVTM and CDR2 ANQGSEA come from the germline V gene. The CDR3 here is CSGTKRGGRNEQFF. In DNA, the CDR3 is TGCAGCGGGACAAAGCGGGGGGGCAGGAATGAGCAGTTCTTC.

This chain links TRBV6-2 or TRBV6-3 with TRBJ1-1; D is unresolved. The CDR3 sequence is 15 residues long. Trimming removed 0 bases at V and 1 base at J, with 9 bases between. CDR1 and CDR2 from the germline V gene are MNHEY and SVGEGT. DNA for the CDR3: TGTGCCAGCAGTTACTCCGGGCCTTCGAACACTGAAGCTTTCTTT. This gives the protein CASSYSGPSNTEAFF.

The table lists this clonotype with many counts. V usage is TRBV3-1 and J usage is TRBJ2-7; D is perhaps TRBD2 (6 bases). Per the germline V gene, CDR1 is LGHDT and CDR2 is YNNKEL (reference sequence). The CDR3 runs 12 residues. The ends were cut back, 6 bases at V and 4 bases at J, with 10 bases in the middle. The CDR3 DNA reads as TGTGCCAGCAGTCCGGAGGGGTACGAGCAGTACTTC. As protein: CASSPEGYEQYF.

Regarding this clonotype: This clone may be a read error of a much larger clone one base away. The chain carries TRBV29-1 and TRBJ1-1; no reliable D call. Trimming left V 1 base short and J 6 bases short, with 9 bases between. Germline loops: CDR1 SQVTM, CDR2 ANQGSEA. The CDR3 is 12 amino acids. The CDR3 is CSVEGEWPEAFF. The CDR3 region has the DNA TGCAGCGTTGAAGGAGAGTGGCCTGAAGCTTTCTTT.

In this sample, this clonotype turned up many times. The J gene is TRBJ1-2, the V gene TRBV7-3, with 7 bases fitting TRBD1. CDR1 and CDR2 from the germline V gene are SGHTA and FQGTGA. This CDR3 contains 15 residues. V dropped 6 bases and J dropped 3; count of bases not matched to a gene: 10. The CDR3 protein is CASSPNDRVDYGYTF. The CDR3 DNA follows: TGTGCCAGCAGTCCTAACGACAGGGTCGACTATGGCTACACCTTC.

This clonotype was recorded many times. V usage is TRBV14 and J usage is TRBJ2-6, with D uncertain. Germline-derived CDR1 and CDR2 are SGHDN and FVKESK. V lost 1 base to trimming and J lost 0 bases, with 13 bases between them. This CDR3 is 18 amino acids long. CDR3 bases: TGTGCCAGCAGCCAAGTGAGGATTTCCAGCTCTGGGGCCAACGTCCTGACTTTC. Its protein product is CASSQVRISSSGANVLTF. The whole variable domain, remainder taken from reference TRBV14 and TRBJ2-6, is EAGVTQFPSHSVIEKGQTVTLRCDPISGHDNLYWYRRVMGKEIKFLLHFVKESKQDESGMPNNRFLAERTGGTYSTLKVQPAELEDSGVYFCASSQVRISSSGANVLTFGAGSRLTVL.

This clonotype was seen repeatedly, ten times or more. The CDR3 region is CAISHDAGIANYGYTF. The DNA of the CDR3 is TGTGCCATCAGCCACGATGCAGGGATAGCTAACTATGGCTACACCTTC. The rearrangement links TRBV10-3 to TRBJ1-2; D might be TRBD1 (5 bases). Trimming shortened V by 6 bases and J by 0 bases, and 17 bases separated the two germline ends. Germline CDR1 and CDR2: ENHRY and SYGVKD. This CDR3 region has 16 residues.

This rearrangement joins TRBV20-1 to TRBJ2-3, with 8 bases lining up with TRBD2. Germline V CDR1 and CDR2: DFQATT, SNEGSKA (reference sequence). There are 15 residues in the CDR3. V shed 4 bases and J 0 bases; nucleotides not matched to a gene: 6. The CDR3 loop reads CSANSGGASTDTQYF. The CDR3 coding sequence is TGCAGTGCTAACAGCGGGGGAGCTAGCACAGATACGCAGTATTTT.

This clonotype occurred a few times. This chain joins TRBV29-1 and TRBJ1-5; a possible D gene is TRBD1 (5 bases). This CDR3 comprises 12 residues. The V end was cut by 4 bases, the J end by 5 bases, with 9 bases between. CDR1 SQVTM and CDR2 ANQGSEA come from the germline V gene. CDR3 sequence reads: CSVGGGDQPQHF. Here the CDR3 DNA reads TGCAGCGTTGGGGGGGGAGATCAGCCCCAGCATTTT.